This T cell receptor beta chain was retrieved from a study of cytomegalovirus exposure and HLA in healthy donors. Study overall: The approximately 110 validation repertoires used a platform that matched the one used for the 600 to 700 first-cohort repertoires, as a later analysis reported.

The protocol was immunoSEQ multiplex PCR, while the TCRdb copy is restricted to in-frame clones and leaves out a portion. The top ten clones hold around 3% of a sample with 200,000 to 250,000 clones, 88% of them seen once. Deletions cut 5 bases from V and 0 bases from J, with 10 bases between. The CDR3 spans 15 residues. In germline, CDR1 is SGHAT, CDR2 FQNNGV. Points on this clone: Its antigen is unknown.

The donors belonged to the roughly 120-subject validation cohort, separate from the 666-subject first cohort. Study-level results: Many donors carried some public TCRs, although rarity characterized most TCR sequences. CMV antigen specificity of a few CMV-associated chains was confirmed in vitro.

Sequencing was performed on PBMCs. This TCR came from a woman aged 18-30 years in good health and CMV-seronegative. The chain links TRBV11-2 to TRBJ1-4; D is ambiguous. The CDR3 bases are TGTGCCAGCAGCGGCGGAGGTACAACTAATGAAAAACTGTTTTTT. Encoded protein: CASSGGGTTNEKLFF.